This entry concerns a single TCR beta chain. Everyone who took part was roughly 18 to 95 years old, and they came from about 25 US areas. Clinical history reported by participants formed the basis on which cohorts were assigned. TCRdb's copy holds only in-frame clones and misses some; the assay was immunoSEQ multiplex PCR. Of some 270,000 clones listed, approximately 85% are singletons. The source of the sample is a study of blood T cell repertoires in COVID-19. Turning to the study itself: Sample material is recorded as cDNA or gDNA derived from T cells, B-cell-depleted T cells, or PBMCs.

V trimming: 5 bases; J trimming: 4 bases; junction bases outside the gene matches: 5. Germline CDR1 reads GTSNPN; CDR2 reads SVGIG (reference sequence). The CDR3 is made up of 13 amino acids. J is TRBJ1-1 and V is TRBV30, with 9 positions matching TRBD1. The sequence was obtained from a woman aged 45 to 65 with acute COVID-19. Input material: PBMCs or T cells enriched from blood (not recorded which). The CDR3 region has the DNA TGTGCCTGGGGGGGACAGGGTTCCACTGAAGCTTTCTTT. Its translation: CAWGGQGSTEAFF. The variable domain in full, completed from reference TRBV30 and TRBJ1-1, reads SQTIHQWPATLVQPVGSPLSLECTVEGTSNPNLYWYRQAAGRGLQLLFYSVGIGQISSEVPQNLSASRPQDRQFILSSKKLLLSDSGFYLCAWGGQGSTEAFFGQGTRLTVV.